Below, 32 T cell receptor beta chains from the same sample are listed, as sequenced in a study of PD-L1 blockade in urothelial cancer (dated by TCRdb to the late 2010s). Libraries were made using the immunoSEQ multiplex PCR assay. TCRdb took this table from immuneACCESS and kept in-frame rearrangements with V and J called. Such tables lack part of the clones; where checked against another copy, unresolved V genes explain under half of the gap, and the rest is unexplained. The table for this sample lists around 100,000 clones; roughly nine tenths of them were counted only once. The ten top clones hold over 0.8% of the sample. This material consisted of PBMCs, taken around atezolizumab (anti-PD-L1) treatment. The receptors derive from a woman older than 75 with urothelial cancer.

V usage is TRBV9 and J usage is TRBJ2-1; 9 bases are a match to TRBD2. Trimming removed 1 base from V and 8 bases from J; junction bases left unmatched: 10. The CDR3 extends over 16 amino acids. Germline loops: CDR1 SGDLS, CDR2 YYNGEE. The CDR3 sequence is CASSVRPSGRFDEQFF. CDR3 nucleotides: TGTGCCAGCAGCGTACGGCCCAGCGGGAGGTTCGATGAGCAGTTCTTC.

The rearrangement uses TRBV5-6 and TRBJ2-1, with D perhaps matching TRBD2 (6 bases). V was pared by 3 bases and J by 11 bases, with 12 bases between. This CDR3 comprises 12 residues. Germline V gives CDR1 SGHDT, CDR2 YYEEEE. The CDR3 region is CASSSGTQKQFF. CDR3 coding DNA: TGTGCCAGCAGCTCCGGGACTCAAAAGCAGTTCTTC. Using reference TRBV5-6 and TRBJ2-1 for the parts outside the CDR3, the full variable domain is DAGVTQSPTHLIKTRGQQVTLRCSPKSGHDTVSWYQQALGQGPQFIFQYYEEEERQRGNFPDRFSGHQFPNYSSELNVNALLLGDSALYLCASSSGTQKQFFGPGTRLTVL.

The chain couples TRBV9 to TRBJ2-5, with TRBD1 matching over 8 bases. The V gene's germline CDR1 is SGDLS and CDR2 YYNGEE. Trimming at V came to 4 bases and at J to 5 bases, leaving 7 bases not matched to a gene. This CDR3 comprises 14 residues. In nucleotides, the CDR3 is TGTGCCAGCAGCCCGGGACAGGCTCGGGAGACCCAGTACTTC. Translating it yields CASSPGQARETQYF.

The rearrangement uses TRBV6-1 and TRBJ1-2; 8 bases are a match to TRBD1. Germline V lookup: CDR1 MNHNS, CDR2 SASEGT. The V gene end was trimmed by 2 bases and the J gene end by 4 bases; junction bases not matched to a gene: 9. The CDR3 runs 16 residues. Written as DNA, the CDR3 is TGTGCCAGCAGTGAATACACAGGGGGAACGCTCTATGGCTACACCTTC. Residues: CASSEYTGGTLYGYTF.

This rearrangement joins TRBV11-3 to TRBJ2-2; D might be TRBD1 (6 bases). Germline V CDR1 and CDR2: SGHNT, YENEEA. Trimming pared 3 bases from V and 1 base from J, leaving 6 bases between. This CDR3 has 14 amino acids. CDR3 loop: CASSLGQNTGELFF. The CDR3 nucleotides read TGTGCCAGCAGCTTGGGACAGAACACCGGGGAGCTGTTTTTT.

This clone occurred a few times. This chain links TRBV18 with TRBJ2-5; D unresolved. Germline assignment: CDR1 KGHSH and CDR2 LQKENI. The CDR3 consists of 14 residues. V dropped 0 bases and J dropped 1 base, with 6 bases sitting between them. The CDR3 sequence is CASSPPQPQETQYF. The CDR3 DNA follows: TGTGCCAGCTCACCACCACAGCCCCAAGAGACCCAGTACTTC.

The chain employs TRBV28 and TRBJ2-3, with D unresolved. The V gene lost 7 bases and the J gene lost 4 bases, with 12 bases spanning the gap. Looked up from germline, CDR1 is MDHEN and CDR2 is SYDVKM. The CDR3 runs to 13 residues. CDR3: CASTNRAPDTQYF. DNA of the CDR3: TGTGCCAGCACCAATAGAGCGCCAGATACGCAGTATTTT. The whole variable domain, remainder taken from reference TRBV28 and TRBJ2-3, is DVKVTQSSRYLVKRTGEKVFLECVQDMDHENMFWYRQDPGLGLRLIYFSYDVKMKEKGDIPEGYSVSREKKERFSLILESASTNQTSMYLCASTNRAPDTQYFGPGTRLTVL.

This clone showed up just once. This sequence joins TRBV9 and TRBJ1-1; D gene unclear. The CDR3 contains 14 residues. V was trimmed by 0 bases and J by 5 bases, leaving 11 bases between them. Per the germline V gene, CDR1 is SGDLS and CDR2 is YYNGEE. The CDR3 is CASSVETAGTEAFF. In DNA form, the CDR3 reads TGTGCCAGCAGCGTAGAGACGGCCGGGACTGAAGCTTTCTTT. Filled out from reference TRBV9 and TRBJ1-1, the complete variable domain reads DSGVTQTPKHLITATGQRVTLRCSPRSGDLSVYWYQQSLDQGLQFLIQYYNGEERAKGNILERFSAQQFPDLHSELNLSSLELGDSALYFCASSVETAGTEAFFGQGTRLTVV.

This clone was counted a single time. This sequence joins TRBV5-4 and TRBJ2-5; 8 positions agree with TRBD2. Germline V gene sequence: CDR1 SGHNT, CDR2 YYREEE (reference sequence). The ends lost 4 bases at V and 2 bases at J; junction bases unmatched: 13. This CDR3 spans 17 amino acids. The CDR3 is CASSRLGAGEKQETQYF. In nucleotides, the CDR3 is TGTGCCAGCAGCCGCTTGGGAGCGGGAGAGAAGCAAGAGACCCAGTACTTC.

This chain uses TRBV7-3 with TRBJ2-3; 7 positions match TRBD2. CDR3 length: 15 amino acids. V was clipped by 4 bases and J by 6 bases; unmatched bases: 10. Germline loops: CDR1 SGHTA, CDR2 FQGTGA. CDR3 nucleotide sequence: TGTGCCAGCAGCTATTTTGCGGGAGTGATGGATACGCAGTATTTT. This encodes CASSYFAGVMDTQYF.

The rearrangement uses TRBV7-2 and TRBJ2-6; 9 bases are shared with TRBD2. Germline V gene sequence: CDR1 SGHTA, CDR2 FQGNSA. J gave up 0 bases and V 4 bases, and 7 bases lay outside the gene matches. The CDR3 has 18 amino acids. CDR3: CASSSTTSGPSGANVLTF. CDR3 DNA: TGTGCCAGCAGCTCTACCACTAGCGGGCCCTCTGGGGCCAACGTCCTGACTTTC. The full variable domain, completed using reference TRBV7-2 and TRBJ2-6, is GAGVSQSPSNKVTEKGKDVELRCDPISGHTALYWYRQSLGQGLEFLIYFQGNSAPDKSGLPSDRFSAERTGGSVSTLTIQRTQQEDSAVYLCASSSTTSGPSGANVLTFGAGSRLTVL.

This chain connects TRBV5-1 to TRBJ2-3; no reliable D call. The CDR3 spans 15 residues. V gave up 0 bases and J gave up 6 bases, with 14 bases separating them. CDR1 is SGHRS and CDR2 is YFSETQ in the germline V gene. CDR3 protein: CASSLAVSGYDTQYF. The CDR3 DNA follows: TGCGCCAGCAGCTTGGCTGTTTCGGGTTACGATACGCAGTATTTT.

This clone was seen only a few times. The chain recombines TRBV19 with TRBJ1-2; 10 bases match TRBD1. With V trimmed by 4 bases and J by 7 bases, 6 bases remained unmatched. Looked up from germline, CDR1 is LNHDA and CDR2 is SQIVND (reference sequence). This CDR3 is 14 amino acids long. The CDR3 loop reads CASSTRQGAAGYTF. The DNA for the CDR3 is TGTGCCAGTAGTACCAGACAGGGGGCGGCTGGCTACACCTTC.

The chain combines TRBV14 with TRBJ2-6, with a possible D match to TRBD1 (6 bases). V was cut by 2 bases and J by 0 bases, with 17 bases left in between. Germline lookup yields CDR1 SGHDN and CDR2 FVKESK. The CDR3 runs to 19 residues. Here the CDR3 reads CASSQRQTGVSSGANVLTF. CDR3 nucleotides: TGTGCCAGCAGCCAAAGGCAGACAGGCGTTTCCTCTGGGGCCAACGTCCTGACTTTC.

A few counts support this clone. The gene calls are TRBV6-1 and TRBJ1-2, with TRBD1 identical over 9 bases. V shed 0 bases and J 4 bases; nucleotides not matched to a gene: 3. This CDR3 has 15 residues. The germline V gene encodes CDR1 MNHNS and CDR2 SASEGT. In nucleotides, the CDR3 is TGTGCCAGCAGTGAAGCTGGACAGGGGCTCTATGGCTACACCTTC. It codes for CASSEAGQGLYGYTF.

The J gene is TRBJ2-7, the V gene TRBV7-3; 8 nucleotides line up with TRBD2. The V gene's germline CDR1 is SGHTA and CDR2 FQGTGA. The V and J ends lost 5 bases and 5 bases, in that order; junction bases with no gene match: 11. The CDR3 is 15 amino acids. The CDR3 sequence is CASSRGPGRVDEQYF. The CDR3, as DNA: TGTGCCAGCAGCCGGGGTCCCGGGAGGGTGGACGAGCAGTACTTC.

The rearrangement uses TRBV6-6 and TRBJ1-3; D might be TRBD1 (5 bases). This CDR3 is built from 14 residues. The germline V gene has CDR1 MNHNY and CDR2 SVGAGI (reference sequence). V lost 0 bases to trimming and J lost 4 bases, with 7 bases between them. CDR3 sequence reads: CASSYSTVGNTIYF. The CDR3 DNA follows: TGTGCCAGCAGTTACTCGACAGTGGGAAACACCATATATTTT.

The rearrangement links TRBV5-1 to TRBJ1-3; no clear D gene. The germline gives CDR1 SGHRS, CDR2 YFSETQ. Trimming took off 4 bases at V and 2 bases at J, with 7 bases between the two ends. The CDR3 is 13 amino acids. CDR3 bases: TGCGCCAGCAGCCGACTAGCTGGAAACACCATATATTTT. Its translation: CASSRLAGNTIYF.

J is TRBJ1-1 and V is TRBV28; no definite D call. The V and J ends lost 2 bases and 0 bases respectively, with 13 bases between them. There are 16 residues in the CDR3. Germline lookup yields CDR1 MDHEN and CDR2 SYDVKM. The CDR3 region is CASSLNDLVMNTEAFF. For the CDR3, the DNA is TGTGCCAGCAGTTTAAACGATCTAGTCATGAACACTGAAGCTTTCTTT.

This clone has just one count. The chain's CDR3 is CASSERAGTDTQYF. The CDR3 region has the DNA TGTGCCAGCAGTGAGCGGGCCGGAACAGATACGCAGTATTTT. V gene TRBV6-1 combines with J gene TRBJ2-3, with a weak D call TRBD2 (5 bases). The CDR3 has 14 amino acids. Trimming took off 3 bases at V and 3 bases at J, with 10 bases between the two ends. Germline CDR1 reads MNHNS; CDR2 reads SASEGT.

The chain recombines TRBV28 with TRBJ1-4; possible D gene TRBD1, 6 bases. Germline loops: CDR1 MDHEN, CDR2 SYDVKM. This CDR3 region has 15 residues. The V gene lost 7 bases and the J gene lost 4 bases, with 16 bases spanning the gap. CDR3 bases: TGTGCCAGCAACGCGGGGGGGGCCCGTAATGAAAAACTGTTTTTT. This codes for CASNAGGARNEKLFF.

The rearrangement uses TRBV29-1 and TRBJ2-4, with D possibly TRBD1 on 5 matching bases. Germline loops: CDR1 SQVTM, CDR2 ANQGSEA. The CDR3 consists of 14 residues. Trimming took off 1 base at V and 0 bases at J, with 7 bases between the two ends. CDR3 amino acids: CSVEGTPAKNIQYF. The CDR3 coding sequence is TGCAGCGTTGAAGGGACACCAGCCAAAAACATTCAGTACTTC.

V is TRBV29-1 and J is TRBJ2-3, with 7 positions matching TRBD1. The germline V gene has CDR1 SQVTM and CDR2 ANQGSEA. The V gene end was trimmed by 8 bases and the J gene end by 4 bases; junction bases not matched to a gene: 6. CDR3 length: 12 amino acids. CDR3 loop: CSSLDRADTQYF. CDR3 coding DNA: TGCAGCTCTTTAGACAGGGCAGATACGCAGTATTTT.

Of note for this clone: Other DNA variants within this sample encode the same CDR3. The chain has TRBV5-1 and TRBJ1-4; TRBD1 is a possible D gene (5 bases). CDR3 length: 13 amino acids. V lost 2 bases to trimming and J lost 4 bases, with 6 bases between them. CDR1 and CDR2 from the germline V gene are SGHRS and YFSETQ. CDR3 loop: CASSFGGNEKLFF. The CDR3 DNA follows: TGCGCCAGCAGCTTCGGGGGTAATGAAAAACTGTTTTTT. Full variable domain (outside the CDR3, taken from reference TRBV5-1 and TRBJ1-4): KAGVTQTPRYLIKTRGQQVTLSCSPISGHRSVSWYQQTPGQGLQFLFEYFSETQRNKGNFPGRFSGRQFSNSRSEMNVSTLELGDSALYLCASSFGGNEKLFFGSGTQLSVL.

The chain carries TRBV2 and TRBJ2-2; possibly TRBD1 for D (5 bases). Trimming took off 2 bases at V and 5 bases at J, with 12 bases between the two ends. Per germline, CDR1 SNHLY and CDR2 FYNNEI. This CDR3 has 15 residues. CDR3 protein: CASSEQGRMTGELFF. CDR3 DNA sequence: TGTGCCAGCAGTGAACAGGGAAGGATGACCGGGGAGCTGTTTTTT.

V usage is TRBV28 and J usage is TRBJ2-1; 14 nucleotides align to TRBD2. Per the germline V gene, CDR1 is MDHEN and CDR2 is SYDVKM. The CDR3 has 14 amino acids. V lost 5 bases, J lost 9 bases, and 3 bases stayed unmatched. The CDR3 sequence: CASSAGLAGVEQFF. The CDR3, as DNA: TGTGCCAGCAGTGCGGGACTAGCGGGAGTTGAGCAGTTCTTC.

This rearrangement joins TRBV7-8 to TRBJ2-2; 8 nucleotides match TRBD1. Germline V lookup: CDR1 SGHVS, CDR2 FQNEAQ. Trimming at V came to 1 base and at J to 8 bases, leaving 6 bases not matched to a gene. CDR3 length: 15 amino acids. CDR3 bases: TGTGCCAGCAGCTTAGGTGACAGGGGCTTAGGGGAGCTGTTTTTT. It translates to CASSLGDRGLGELFF. The full variable domain, rest sourced from reference TRBV7-8 and TRBJ2-2, is GAGVSQSPRYKVAKRGQDVALRCDPISGHVSLFWYQQALGQGPEFLTYFQNEAQLDKSGLPSDRFFAERPEGSVSTLKIQRTQQEDSAVYLCASSLGDRGLGELFFGEGSRLTVL.

The chain employs TRBV5-1 and TRBJ2-3; TRBD2 agrees at 11 bases. J gave up 3 bases and V 1 base, and 4 bases lay outside the gene matches. This CDR3 comprises 16 residues. In germline, CDR1 is SGHRS, CDR2 YFSETQ. The CDR3 sequence: CASSLTSGSSTDTQYF. For the CDR3, the DNA is TGCGCCAGCAGCTTGACTAGCGGGAGTTCGACAGATACGCAGTATTTT.

The V and J genes are TRBV28 and TRBJ1-5; D may be TRBD1 (6 bases). This CDR3 is built from 17 residues. V dropped 4 bases and J dropped 4 bases, with 20 bases sitting between them. The germline CDR1 and CDR2 sequences are MDHEN and SYDVKM. CDR3 loop: CASSSLGTNRDNQPQHF. The CDR3 DNA is TGTGCCAGCAGTTCATTGGGAACCAACAGGGATAATCAGCCCCAGCATTTT.

This sequence joins TRBV15 and TRBJ2-5, with 10 bases that match TRBD2. This CDR3 spans 15 amino acids. CDR1 and CDR2 from the germline V gene are LNHNV and YYDKDF (reference sequence). Trimming cost V 1 base and J 4 bases; bases outside gene matches: 3. CDR3 residues: CATSRVPSGRETQYF. The DNA for the CDR3 is TGTGCCACCAGCAGAGTGCCTAGCGGGAGAGAGACCCAGTACTTC.

V and J are TRBV4-1 and TRBJ2-4; D is undetermined. Trimming removed 3 bases at V and 6 bases at J, with 21 bases between. The CDR3 runs 17 residues. Germline-derived CDR1 and CDR2 are MGHRA and YSYEKL. The CDR3 coding sequence is TGCGCCAGCAGCCACCAAAGAATCGGAGCCAGTTCAAACATTCAGTACTTC. It is translated as CASSHQRIGASSNIQYF.

The CDR3 DNA sequence: TGTGCCAGCAGTGAACAGGGCGGTGAAAAACTGTTTTTT. As protein: CASSEQGGEKLFF. The V and J genes are TRBV2 and TRBJ1-4; possibly TRBD1 for D (5 bases). The CDR3 runs to 13 residues. The V end was cut by 2 bases, the J end by 7 bases, with 8 bases between. Per germline, CDR1 SNHLY and CDR2 FYNNEI.